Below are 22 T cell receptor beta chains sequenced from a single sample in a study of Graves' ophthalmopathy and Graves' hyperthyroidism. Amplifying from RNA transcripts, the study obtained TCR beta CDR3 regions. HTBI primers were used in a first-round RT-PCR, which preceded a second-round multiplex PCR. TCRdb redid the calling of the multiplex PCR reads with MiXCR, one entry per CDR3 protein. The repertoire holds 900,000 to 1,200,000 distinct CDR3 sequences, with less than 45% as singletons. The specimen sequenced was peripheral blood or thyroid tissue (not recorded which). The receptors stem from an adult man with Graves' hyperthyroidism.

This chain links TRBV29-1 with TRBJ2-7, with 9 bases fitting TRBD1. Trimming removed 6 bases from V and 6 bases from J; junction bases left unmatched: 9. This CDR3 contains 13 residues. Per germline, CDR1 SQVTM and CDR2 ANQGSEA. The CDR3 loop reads CSVNPGQGSEQYF. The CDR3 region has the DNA TGCAGCGTAAACCCGGGACAGGGCTCCGAGCAGTACTTC.

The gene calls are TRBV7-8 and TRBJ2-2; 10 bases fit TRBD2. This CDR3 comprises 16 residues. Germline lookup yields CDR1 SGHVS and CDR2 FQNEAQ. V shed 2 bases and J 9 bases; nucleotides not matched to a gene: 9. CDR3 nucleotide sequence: TGTGCCAGCAGCTTATATGGTAGCGGGAGGAACAGGGAGCTGTTTTTT. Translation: CASSLYGSGRNRELFF.

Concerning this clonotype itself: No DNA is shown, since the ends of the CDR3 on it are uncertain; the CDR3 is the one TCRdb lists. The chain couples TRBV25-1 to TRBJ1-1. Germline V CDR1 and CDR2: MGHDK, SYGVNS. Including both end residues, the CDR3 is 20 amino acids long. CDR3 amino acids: CDSSIYLCSVDKAENTEAFF.

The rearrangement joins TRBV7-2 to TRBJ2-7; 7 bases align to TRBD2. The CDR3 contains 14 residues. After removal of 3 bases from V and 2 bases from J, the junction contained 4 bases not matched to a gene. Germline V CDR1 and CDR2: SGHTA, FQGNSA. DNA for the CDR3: TGTGCCAGCAGCTTTTCCGGGACTACCTACGAGCAGTACTTC. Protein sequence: CASSFSGTTYEQYF.

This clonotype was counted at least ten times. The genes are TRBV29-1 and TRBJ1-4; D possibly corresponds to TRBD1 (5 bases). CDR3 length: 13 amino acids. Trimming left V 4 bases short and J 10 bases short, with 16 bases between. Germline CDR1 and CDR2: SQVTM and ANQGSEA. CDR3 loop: CSVVSAGLGKLFF. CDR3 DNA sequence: TGCAGCGTTGTCTCGGCAGGGTTGGGAAAACTGTTTTTT.

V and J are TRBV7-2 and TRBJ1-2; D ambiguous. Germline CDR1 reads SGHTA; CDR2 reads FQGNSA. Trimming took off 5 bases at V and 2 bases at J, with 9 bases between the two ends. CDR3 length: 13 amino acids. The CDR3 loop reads CASSQTENYGYTF. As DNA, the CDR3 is TGTGCCAGCAGCCAGACCGAAAACTATGGCTACACCTTC.

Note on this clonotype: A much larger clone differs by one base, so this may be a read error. CDR3 coding DNA: TGTGCCAGCAGCCCAGGGCCACAGGGGAAAGCTTTCTTT. This codes for CASSPGPQGKAFF. The gene calls are TRBV10-2 and TRBJ1-1; TRBD1 matches at 7 bases. The CDR3 is 13 amino acids. CDR1 is WSHSY, CDR2 SAAADI, per germline.

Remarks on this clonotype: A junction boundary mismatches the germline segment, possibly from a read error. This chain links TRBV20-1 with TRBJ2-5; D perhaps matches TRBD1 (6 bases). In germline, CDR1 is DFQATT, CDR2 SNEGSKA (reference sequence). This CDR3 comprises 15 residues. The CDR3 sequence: CSADRPQSPQGTQYF. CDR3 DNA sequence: TGCAGTGCAGACAGGCCCCAATCCCCTCAAGGGACCCAGTACTTC.

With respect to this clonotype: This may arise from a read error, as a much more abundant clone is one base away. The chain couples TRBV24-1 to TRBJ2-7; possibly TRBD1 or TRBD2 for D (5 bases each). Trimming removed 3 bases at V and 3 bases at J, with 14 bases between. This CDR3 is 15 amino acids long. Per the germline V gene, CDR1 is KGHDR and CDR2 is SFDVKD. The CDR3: CATSDPRDGRYEQYF. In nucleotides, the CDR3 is TGTGCCACCAGTGATCCCCGGGACGGCCGCTACGAGCAGTACTTC.

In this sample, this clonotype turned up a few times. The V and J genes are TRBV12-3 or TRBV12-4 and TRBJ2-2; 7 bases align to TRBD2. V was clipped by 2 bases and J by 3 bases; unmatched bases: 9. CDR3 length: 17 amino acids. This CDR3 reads CASSLSASGMDTGELFF. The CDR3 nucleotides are TGTGCCAGCAGTTTATCGGCTAGCGGTATGGACACCGGGGAGCTGTTTTTT.

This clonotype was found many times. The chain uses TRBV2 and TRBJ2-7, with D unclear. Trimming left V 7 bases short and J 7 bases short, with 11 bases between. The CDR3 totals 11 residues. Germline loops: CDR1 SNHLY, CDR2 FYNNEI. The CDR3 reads CASTLDKEQYF. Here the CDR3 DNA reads TGTGCCAGCACTTTGGATAAAGAGCAGTACTTC.

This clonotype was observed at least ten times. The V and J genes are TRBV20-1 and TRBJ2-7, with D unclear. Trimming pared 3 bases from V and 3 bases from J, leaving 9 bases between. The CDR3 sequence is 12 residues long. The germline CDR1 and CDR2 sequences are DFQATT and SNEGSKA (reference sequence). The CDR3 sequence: CSASYSSYEQYF. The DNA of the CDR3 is TGCAGTGCTAGCTATTCTAGCTACGAGCAGTACTTC.

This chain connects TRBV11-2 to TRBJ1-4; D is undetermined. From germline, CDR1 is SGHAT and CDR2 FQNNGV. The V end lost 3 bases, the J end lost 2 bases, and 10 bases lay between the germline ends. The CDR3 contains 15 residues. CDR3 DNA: TGTGCCAGCAGCTTTGTGACGGGTACTAATGAAAAACTGTTTTTT. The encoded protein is CASSFVTGTNEKLFF.

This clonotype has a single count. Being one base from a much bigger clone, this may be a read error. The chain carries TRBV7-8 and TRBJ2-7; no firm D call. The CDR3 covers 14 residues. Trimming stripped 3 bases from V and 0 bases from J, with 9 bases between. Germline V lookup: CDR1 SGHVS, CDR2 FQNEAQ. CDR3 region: CASSFQHPSYEQYF. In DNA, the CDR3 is TGTGCCAGCAGCTTCCAACACCCCTCCTACGAGCAGTACTTC.

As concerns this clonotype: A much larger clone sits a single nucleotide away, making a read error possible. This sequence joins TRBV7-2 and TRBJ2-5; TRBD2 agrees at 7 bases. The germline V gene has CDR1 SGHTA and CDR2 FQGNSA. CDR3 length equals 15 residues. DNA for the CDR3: TGCGCCAGCAGCTTGGGGGGTCCGGCGGGAGAGACCCGGTACTTC. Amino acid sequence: CASSLGGPAGETRYF.

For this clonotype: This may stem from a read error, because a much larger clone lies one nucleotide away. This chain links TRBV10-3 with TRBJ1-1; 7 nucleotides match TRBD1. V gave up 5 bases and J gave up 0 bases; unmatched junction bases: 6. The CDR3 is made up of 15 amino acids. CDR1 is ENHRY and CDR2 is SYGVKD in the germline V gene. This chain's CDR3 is CAISHGDSLNTEAFF. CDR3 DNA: TGTGCCATCAGTCATGGGGACAGCCTGAACACTGAAGCTTTCTTT.

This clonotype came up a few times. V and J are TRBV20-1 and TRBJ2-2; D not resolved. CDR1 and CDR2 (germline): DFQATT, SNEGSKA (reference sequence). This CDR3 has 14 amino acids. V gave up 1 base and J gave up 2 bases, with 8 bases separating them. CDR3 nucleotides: TGCAGTGCTAGAGGGACGATCAACACCGGGGAGCTGTTTTTT. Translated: CSARGTINTGELFF.

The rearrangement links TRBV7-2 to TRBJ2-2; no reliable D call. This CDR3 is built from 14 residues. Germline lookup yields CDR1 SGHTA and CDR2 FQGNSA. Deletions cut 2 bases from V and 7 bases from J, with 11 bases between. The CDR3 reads CASSLKSASGELFF. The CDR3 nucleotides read TGTGCCAGCAGCTTAAAGTCGGCTAGCGGGGAGCTGTTTTTT.

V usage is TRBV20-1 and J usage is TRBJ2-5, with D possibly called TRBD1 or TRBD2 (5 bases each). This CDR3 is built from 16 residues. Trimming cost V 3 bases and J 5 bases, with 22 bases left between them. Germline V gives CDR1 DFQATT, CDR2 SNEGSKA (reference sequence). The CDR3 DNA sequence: TGCAGTGCTAGGGACTTCCGAGGGGAAATCATCGAGACCCAGTACTTC. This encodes CSARDFRGEIIETQYF.

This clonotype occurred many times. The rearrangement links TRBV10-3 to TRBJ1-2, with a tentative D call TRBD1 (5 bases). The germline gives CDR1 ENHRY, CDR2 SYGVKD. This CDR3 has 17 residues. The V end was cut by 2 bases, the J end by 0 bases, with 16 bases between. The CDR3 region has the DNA TGTGCCATCAGTGAGGCCGCGACAGTCTGGCCTAACTATGGCTACACCTTC. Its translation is CAISEAATVWPNYGYTF.

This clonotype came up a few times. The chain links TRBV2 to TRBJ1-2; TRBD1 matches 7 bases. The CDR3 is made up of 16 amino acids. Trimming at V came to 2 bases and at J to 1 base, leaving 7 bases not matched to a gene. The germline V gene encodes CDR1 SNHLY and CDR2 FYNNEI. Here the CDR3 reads CASSEWDSKLNYGYTF. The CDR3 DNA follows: TGTGCCAGCAGTGAATGGGACAGCAAACTTAACTATGGCTACACCTTC.

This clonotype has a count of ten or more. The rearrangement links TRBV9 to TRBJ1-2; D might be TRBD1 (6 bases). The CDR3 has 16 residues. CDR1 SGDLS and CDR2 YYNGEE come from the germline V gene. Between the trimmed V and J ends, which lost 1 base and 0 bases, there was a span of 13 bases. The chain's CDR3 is CASSVHPGATNYGYTF. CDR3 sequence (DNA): TGTGCCAGCAGCGTACACCCGGGGGCAACTAACTATGGCTACACCTTC. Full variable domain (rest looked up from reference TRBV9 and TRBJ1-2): DSGVTQTPKHLITATGQRVTLRCSPRSGDLSVYWYQQSLDQGLQFLIQYYNGEERAKGNILERFSAQQFPDLHSELNLSSLELGDSALYFCASSVHPGATNYGYTFGSGTRLTVV.